Each of the 31 T cell receptor beta chains below was sequenced from the same sample in a study of beta chain features in type 1 diabetes. Reverse transcribing all isolated RNA meant expressed TCRB transcripts were sequenced. TCRdb's table, derived via immunoSEQ multiplex PCR, lists solely in-frame clones and lacks some. The sample has approximately 40,000 clones; roughly 50% are singletons. The sample was stem cell memory CD4+ T cells from blood. The origin of the receptors is a woman under 40 in good health.

This clone has more than one count but fewer than ten. The chain couples TRBV7-2 to TRBJ2-3; no firm D call. V was pared by 1 base and J by 0 bases, with 8 bases between. The CDR3 runs 15 residues. Germline V gene data show CDR1 as SGHTA and CDR2 as FQGNSA. The DNA of the CDR3 is TGTGCCAGCAGCTTAGGGCCCGCTAGCACAGATACGCAGTATTTT. Amino acids: CASSLGPASTDTQYF.

The chain carries TRBV4-3 and TRBJ1-2; perhaps TRBD1 as D (6 bases). The germline CDR1 and CDR2 sequences are LGHNA and YSLEER. The CDR3 contains 15 residues. The germline V and J ends were trimmed by 1 base and 4 bases, with 13 bases remaining between them. The CDR3 sequence is CASSQASEGVYGYTF. The CDR3 DNA reads as TGCGCCAGCAGCCAAGCATCTGAGGGGGTCTATGGCTACACCTTC.

The V call is TRBV10-3, the J call TRBJ2-7; TRBD1 matches at 7 bases. Trimming removed 4 bases from V and 5 bases from J; junction bases left unmatched: 8. Germline V gene data show CDR1 as ENHRY and CDR2 as SYGVKD. CDR3 length equals 14 residues. The CDR3 DNA reads as TGTGCCATCAGTGGGGGACAGCGGTTCAACGAGCAGTACTTC. This gives the protein CAISGGQRFNEQYF.

The table lists this clone with a few counts. This chain connects TRBV29-1 to TRBJ1-4; TRBD1 might be the D (5 bases). V lost 4 bases and J 7 bases, leaving 10 bases between the germline ends. The germline V gene has CDR1 SQVTM and CDR2 ANQGSEA. The CDR3 loop spans 12 amino acids. DNA of the CDR3: TGCAGCGTTGGTGGGACTGGTGAAAAACTGTTTTTT. It is translated as CSVGGTGEKLFF.

The chain employs TRBV28 and TRBJ2-1, with 11 nucleotides matching TRBD2. V was clipped by 7 bases and J by 3 bases; unmatched bases: 17. CDR3 length: 19 amino acids. From germline, CDR1 is MDHEN and CDR2 SYDVKM. The CDR3 sequence is CASNSPHTPSGRLYNEQFF. CDR3 bases: TGTGCCAGCAACTCCCCACACACTCCTAGCGGGAGGCTCTACAATGAGCAGTTCTTC.

The chain combines TRBV19 with TRBJ1-3, with no clear D. The CDR3 sequence is 16 residues long. Germline values: CDR1 LNHDA, CDR2 SQIVND (reference sequence). Trimming took off 4 bases at V and 0 bases at J, with 13 bases between the two ends. The CDR3 sequence is CASSTTRILSGNTIYF. The CDR3, as DNA: TGTGCCAGTAGTACGACAAGGATCCTCTCTGGAAACACCATATATTTT. Combining the CDR3 with reference TRBV19 and TRBJ1-3 gives the whole variable domain DGGITQSPKYLFRKEGQNVTLSCEQNLNHDAMYWYRQDPGQGLRLIYYSQIVNDFQKGDIAEGYSVSREKKESFPLTVTSAQKNPTAFYLCASSTTRILSGNTIYFGEGSWLTVV.

The DNA for the CDR3 is TGTGCCAGCAGCCCGGGACAGGGGGCTCACTATGGCTACACCTTC. Its translation: CASSPGQGAHYGYTF. The chain combines TRBV7-2 with TRBJ1-2; 12 bases fit TRBD1. Germline CDR1 SGHTA, CDR2 FQGNSA. With 5 bases clipped from V and 3 bases from J, the junction kept 4 bases outside the gene matches. The CDR3 is 15 residues long. Looking up the rest from reference TRBV7-2 and TRBJ1-2 gives the full variable domain: GAGVSQSPSNKVTEKGKDVELRCDPISGHTALYWYRQSLGQGLEFLIYFQGNSAPDKSGLPSDRFSAERTGGSVSTLTIQRTQQEDSAVYLCASSPGQGAHYGYTFGSGTRLTVV.

This clone was counted between two and nine times. This sequence joins TRBV5-4 and TRBJ2-3, with D possibly being TRBD2 (6 bases). Germline V CDR1 and CDR2: SGHNT, YYREEE (reference sequence). V dropped 3 bases and J dropped 3 bases, with 11 bases sitting between them. CDR3 size: 14 residues. CDR3: CASSSTAGTDTQYF. CDR3 nucleotide sequence: TGTGCCAGCAGCTCGACGGCGGGAACAGATACGCAGTATTTT. Together with reference TRBV5-4 and TRBJ2-3, the CDR3 gives the full variable domain: ETGVTQSPTHLIKTRGQQVTLRCSSQSGHNTVSWYQQALGQGPQFIFQYYREEENGRGNFPPRFSGLQFPNYSSELNVNALELDDSALYLCASSSTAGTDTQYFGPGTRLTVL.

V usage is TRBV28 and J usage is TRBJ2-4; maybe TRBD1 (6 bases). The CDR3 runs 15 residues. The germline CDR1 and CDR2 sequences are MDHEN and SYDVKM. Deletions cut 10 bases from V and 0 bases from J, with 16 bases between. In nucleotides, the CDR3 is TGTGCCAAAAACCACAGGGTCCTAGCCAAAAACATTCAGTACTTC. Protein product: CAKNHRVLAKNIQYF. Supplemented by reference TRBV28 and TRBJ2-4, the full variable domain reads DVKVTQSSRYLVKRTGEKVFLECVQDMDHENMFWYRQDPGLGLRLIYFSYDVKMKEKGDIPEGYSVSREKKERFSLILESASTNQTSMYLCAKNHRVLAKNIQYFGAGTRLSVL.

A remark on this clone: Other DNA variants within this sample encode the same CDR3. The chain has TRBV9 and TRBJ2-2, with 7 bases lining up with TRBD2. The V gene end was trimmed by 0 bases and the J gene end by 0 bases; junction bases not matched to a gene: 2. This CDR3 spans 16 amino acids. Looked up from germline, CDR1 is SGDLS and CDR2 is YYNGEE. The CDR3 sequence: CASSVGLAANTGELFF. The CDR3 bases are TGTGCCAGCAGCGTAGGCCTAGCGGCGAACACCGGGGAGCTGTTTTTT.

The chain uses TRBV10-3 and TRBJ2-2; the D gene is possibly TRBD1 (5 bases). V lost 0 bases to trimming and J lost 4 bases, with 12 bases between them. Per germline, CDR1 ENHRY and CDR2 SYGVKD. The CDR3 length is 16 residues. The CDR3 loop reads CAISESQGVATGELFF. In DNA form, the CDR3 reads TGTGCCATCAGTGAGTCCCAGGGTGTAGCCACCGGGGAGCTGTTTTTT.

CDR3 bases: TGTGCCAGCAGTTACTCAAACGGACTAGCGAGACATACGCAGTATTTT. It yields the protein CASSYSNGLARHTQYF. The chain links TRBV6-6 to TRBJ2-3; TRBD2 matches 9 bases. The V and J ends lost 0 bases and 7 bases, in that order; junction bases with no gene match: 8. CDR3 length equals 16 residues. Germline lookup yields CDR1 MNHNY and CDR2 SVGAGI (reference sequence).

The chain employs TRBV21-1 and TRBJ2-5; the tabulated D call, TRBD1, remains unverified against the DNA. The better agreement between TRBJ2-7 and the DNA end casts doubt on the J call. TRBV21-1 is marked as a pseudogene. CDR3 length: 15 amino acids. CDR3: CASSKGQGTPYEQYF. Written as DNA, the CDR3 is TGTGCCAGCAGCAAAGGACAGGGGACTCCTTACGAGCAGTACTTC.

The chain links TRBV5-1 to TRBJ2-3, with 9 bases aligning to TRBD2. V was clipped by 1 base and J by 4 bases; unmatched bases: 10. The CDR3 totals 17 residues. Germline lookup yields CDR1 SGHRS and CDR2 YFSETQ. This CDR3 is CASSLSPVAGVPDTQYF. CDR3 in DNA: TGCGCCAGCAGCTTGTCACCAGTAGCGGGAGTCCCAGATACGCAGTATTTT.

The chain recombines TRBV27 with TRBJ2-1, with 13 positions matching TRBD2. V trimming: 6 bases; J trimming: 4 bases; junction bases outside the gene matches: 9. CDR3 length equals 17 residues. The germline V gene has CDR1 MNHEY and CDR2 SMNVEV (reference sequence). The CDR3 reads CASRPGLAGVSYNEQFF. DNA of the CDR3: TGTGCCAGCAGACCCGGACTAGCGGGAGTGTCATACAATGAGCAGTTCTTC.

V usage is TRBV14 and J usage is TRBJ2-5; 7 bases agree with TRBD2. V lost 3 bases, J lost 10 bases, and 2 bases stayed unmatched. CDR3 length equals 11 residues. Germline-derived CDR1 and CDR2 are SGHDN and FVKESK. The CDR3 bases are TGTGCCAGCAGCCACGGGGGGATCCAGTACTTC. This encodes CASSHGGIQYF.

This chain connects TRBV7-2 to TRBJ2-3; TRBD1 matches 9 bases. The V and J ends lost 6 bases and 4 bases, in that order; junction bases with no gene match: 11. The CDR3 length is 16 residues. Germline V lookup: CDR1 SGHTA, CDR2 FQGNSA. The CDR3 DNA reads TGTGCCAGCAGTCGTGAAACAGGGGGCAGGTCAGATACGCAGTATTTT. Protein sequence: CASSRETGGRSDTQYF.

V usage is TRBV11-3 and J usage is TRBJ2-6, with D maybe TRBD1 (5 bases). Trimming took off 4 bases at V and 0 bases at J, with 13 bases between the two ends. Germline CDR1 SGHNT, CDR2 YENEEA. The CDR3 is 17 amino acids. The CDR3 nucleotides read TGTGCCAGCAGCTCCCAGGGCGGAAGCTCTGGGGCCAACGTCCTGACTTTC. Translating gives CASSSQGGSSGANVLTF.

This clone occurred a few times. V usage is TRBV30 and J usage is TRBJ1-1, with D perhaps matching TRBD1 (5 bases). V was trimmed by 3 bases and J by 1 base, leaving 9 bases between them. There are 13 residues in the CDR3. CDR1 GTSNPN and CDR2 SVGIG come from the germline V gene (reference sequence). The CDR3 reads CAWSAQANTEAFF. In DNA, the CDR3 is TGTGCCTGGAGCGCACAGGCGAACACTGAAGCTTTCTTT. The full variable domain, with the rest looked up from reference TRBV30 and TRBJ1-1, is SQTIHQWPATLVQPVGSPLSLECTVEGTSNPNLYWYRQAAGRGLQLLFYSVGIGQISSEVPQNLSASRPQDRQFILSSKKLLLSDSGFYLCAWSAQANTEAFFGQGTRLTVV.

V and J are TRBV18 and TRBJ1-3, with D possibly matching TRBD1 (5 bases). The CDR3 sequence is 18 residues long. CDR1 KGHSH and CDR2 LQKENI come from the germline V gene. Trimming pared 3 bases from V and 0 bases from J, leaving 18 bases between. CDR3 region: CASSPKVGQSVSGNTIYF. CDR3 coding DNA: TGTGCCAGCTCACCCAAAGTGGGGCAGTCCGTCTCTGGAAACACCATATATTTT.

The V gene is TRBV5-1, the J gene TRBJ2-3, with TRBD2 matching over 10 bases. In germline, CDR1 is SGHRS, CDR2 YFSETQ. The CDR3 contains 15 residues. V was clipped by 4 bases and J by 4 bases; unmatched bases: 6. This CDR3 is CASSISGRAADTQYF. As DNA, the CDR3 is TGCGCCAGCAGCATAAGCGGGAGGGCCGCAGATACGCAGTATTTT.

This clone was observed a few times. The rearrangement joins TRBV7-8 to TRBJ1-5; D gene unclear. Between the trimmed V and J ends, which lost 3 bases and 9 bases, there was a span of 15 bases. Germline V gene sequence: CDR1 SGHVS, CDR2 FQNEAQ. This CDR3 is 14 amino acids long. In nucleotides, the CDR3 is TGTGCCAGCAGCTTGGCTGCACCCTCTGGGCCCCAGCATTTT. Translated: CASSLAAPSGPQHF.

The V call is TRBV18, the J call TRBJ2-7; 10 bases match TRBD1. V trimming: 2 bases; J trimming: 6 bases; junction bases outside the gene matches: 4. CDR3 length equals 14 residues. The germline gives CDR1 KGHSH, CDR2 LQKENI. The CDR3 spells CASSPGDRGREQYF. The CDR3 nucleotides read TGTGCCAGCTCACCAGGGGACAGGGGACGCGAGCAGTACTTC.

V and J are TRBV7-3 and TRBJ2-2, with 7 bases matching TRBD2. The ends lost 4 bases at V and 2 bases at J; junction bases unmatched: 4. CDR1 SGHTA and CDR2 FQGTGA come from the germline V gene. This CDR3 spans 15 amino acids. CDR3 DNA sequence: TGTGCCAGCAGCTGGTCTAGCGGAAACACCGGGGAGCTGTTTTTT. Protein: CASSWSSGNTGELFF.

The V gene is TRBV18, the J gene TRBJ2-7; 8 bases agree with TRBD2. This CDR3 is built from 15 residues. Germline values: CDR1 KGHSH, CDR2 LQKENI. The J segment lost 2 bases and the V segment lost 0 bases, leaving 3 bases of the junction unmatched. CDR3 DNA: TGTGCCAGCTCACCACCTAGCGGGGTTCCCTACGAGCAGTACTTC. It yields the protein CASSPPSGVPYEQYF.

The chain recombines TRBV15 with TRBJ1-4; perhaps TRBD1 as D (6 bases). Germline V CDR1 and CDR2: LNHNV, YYDKDF (reference sequence). CDR3 length equals 15 residues. Trimming cost V 1 base and J 3 bases, with 9 bases left between them. The CDR3 protein is CATSRVRQANEKLFF. The CDR3 bases are TGTGCCACCAGCAGAGTCCGACAGGCTAATGAAAAACTGTTTTTT.

The J gene is TRBJ2-5, the V gene TRBV5-4; weak D call: TRBD1 (5 bases). This CDR3 region has 14 residues. Trimming took off 4 bases at V and 7 bases at J, with 17 bases between the two ends. CDR1 SGHNT and CDR2 YYREEE come from the germline V gene (reference sequence). CDR3 in DNA: TGTGCCAGCAGCAGTCAGGGCTCCCAGTCGACCCAGTACTTC. It translates to CASSSQGSQSTQYF.

The rearrangement joins TRBV18 to TRBJ1-4, with a possible D match to TRBD1 (5 bases). This CDR3 has 12 residues. Trimming took 5 bases from V and 8 from J, leaving 9 bases between them. Germline-derived CDR1 and CDR2 are KGHSH and LQKENI. The CDR3 spells CASSTDREKLFF. As DNA, the CDR3 is TGTGCCAGCTCAACAGACAGAGAAAAACTGTTTTTT.

This clone was seen a few times. The rearrangement joins TRBV30 to TRBJ2-7, with 9 bases aligning to TRBD1. V was pared by 5 bases and J by 7 bases, with 6 bases of the junction left unmatched. The length of the CDR3 is 12 residues. CDR1 GTSNPN and CDR2 SVGIG come from the germline V gene (reference sequence). As DNA, the CDR3 is TGTGCCTGGTCAAACGGACAGGGGGAGCAGTACTTC. Its translation is CAWSNGQGEQYF. Full variable domain (outside the CDR3, taken from reference TRBV30 and TRBJ2-7): SQTIHQWPATLVQPVGSPLSLECTVEGTSNPNLYWYRQAAGRGLQLLFYSVGIGQISSEVPQNLSASRPQDRQFILSSKKLLLSDSGFYLCAWSNGQGEQYFGPGTRLTVT.

This clone appeared a few times. The chain has TRBV28 and TRBJ1-2; 8 nucleotides line up with TRBD1. Germline loops: CDR1 MDHEN, CDR2 SYDVKM. The CDR3 consists of 14 residues. V dropped 3 bases and J dropped 5; count of bases not matched to a gene: 5. The CDR3 loop is CASSLDRVGYGYTF. The DNA for the CDR3 is TGTGCCAGCAGTTTGGACAGGGTAGGGTATGGCTACACCTTC.

This clone was counted between two and nine times. The chain recombines TRBV9 with TRBJ2-1, with 9 bases aligning to TRBD2. CDR1 is SGDLS and CDR2 is YYNGEE in the germline V gene. The CDR3 extends over 15 amino acids. Germline trimming cut 8 bases from V and 0 bases from J; bases unmatched to any gene: 6. The CDR3 nucleotides are TGTGCCAGTCAGCGGGAGGATGTCTCCTACAATGAGCAGTTCTTC. This gives the protein CASQREDVSYNEQFF.